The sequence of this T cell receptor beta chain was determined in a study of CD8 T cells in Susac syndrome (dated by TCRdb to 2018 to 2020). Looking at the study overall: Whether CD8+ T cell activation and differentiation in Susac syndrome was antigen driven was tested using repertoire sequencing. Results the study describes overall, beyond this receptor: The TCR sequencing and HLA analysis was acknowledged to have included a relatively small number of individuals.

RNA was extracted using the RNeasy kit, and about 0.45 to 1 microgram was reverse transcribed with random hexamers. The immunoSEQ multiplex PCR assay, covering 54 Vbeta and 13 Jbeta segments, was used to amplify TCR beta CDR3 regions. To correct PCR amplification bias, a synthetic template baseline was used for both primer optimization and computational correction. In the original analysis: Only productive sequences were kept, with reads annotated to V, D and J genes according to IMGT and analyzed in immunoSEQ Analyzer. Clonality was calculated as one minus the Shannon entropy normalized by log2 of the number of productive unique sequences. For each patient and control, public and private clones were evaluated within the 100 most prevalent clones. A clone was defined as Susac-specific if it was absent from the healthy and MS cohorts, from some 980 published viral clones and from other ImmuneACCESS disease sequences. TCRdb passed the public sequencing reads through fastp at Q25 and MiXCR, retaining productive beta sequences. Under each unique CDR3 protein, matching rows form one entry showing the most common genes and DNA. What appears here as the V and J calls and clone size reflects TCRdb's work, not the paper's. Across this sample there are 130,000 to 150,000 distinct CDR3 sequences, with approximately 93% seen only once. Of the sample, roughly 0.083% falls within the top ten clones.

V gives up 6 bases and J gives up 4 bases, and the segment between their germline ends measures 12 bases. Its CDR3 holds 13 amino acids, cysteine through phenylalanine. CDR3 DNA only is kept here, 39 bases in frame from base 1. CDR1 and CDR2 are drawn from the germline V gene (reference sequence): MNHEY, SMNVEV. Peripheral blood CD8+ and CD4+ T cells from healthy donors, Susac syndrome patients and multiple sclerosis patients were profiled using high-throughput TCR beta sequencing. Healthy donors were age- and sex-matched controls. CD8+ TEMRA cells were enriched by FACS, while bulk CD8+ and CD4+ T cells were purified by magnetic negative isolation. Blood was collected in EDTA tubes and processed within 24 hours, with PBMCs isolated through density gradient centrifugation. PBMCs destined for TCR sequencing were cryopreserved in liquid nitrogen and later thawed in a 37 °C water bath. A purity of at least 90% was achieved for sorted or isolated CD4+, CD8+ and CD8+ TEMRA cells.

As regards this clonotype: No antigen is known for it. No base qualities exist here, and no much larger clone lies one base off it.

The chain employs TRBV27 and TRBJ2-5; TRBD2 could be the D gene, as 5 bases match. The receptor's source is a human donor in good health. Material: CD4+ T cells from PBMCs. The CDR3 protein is CASSGLARETQYF. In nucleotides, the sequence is TGTGCCAGCAGCGGCCTAGCTCGAGAGACCCAGTACTTC.